The 13 T cell receptor beta chains in this list originate from one sample, sequenced in a study of blood T cells in healthy people across ages. A second PCR, run for about 7 to 11 cycles, used a sample-barcoded 5' primer plus a J-beta primer mix. MiXCR, applied by TCRdb to the 5' RACE reads, yields one record per CDR3 protein. Here the sample spans about 780,000 distinct CDR3 sequences, less than 80% being singletons. Sequencing was performed on blood. Source of these receptors: a man aged 25 to 45 in good health.

The chain employs TRBV20-1 and TRBJ2-7, with 8 bases fitting TRBD1. V lost 5 bases to trimming and J lost 0 bases; unmatched junction nucleotides: 6. Germline lookup yields CDR1 DFQATT and CDR2 SNEGSKA (reference sequence). This CDR3 region has 14 residues. The CDR3 sequence is CSASDRASSYEQYF. The CDR3 bases are TGCAGTGCTTCGGACAGGGCTAGCTCCTACGAGCAGTACTTC.

This clonotype was seen once. The chain uses TRBV27 and TRBJ1-2; 8 bases are a match to TRBD1. Trimming took 8 bases from V and 5 from J; bases not matched to a gene: 10. CDR1 MNHEY and CDR2 SMNVEV come from the germline V gene (reference sequence). The CDR3 loop spans 14 amino acids. This CDR3 is CASGSPGQEYGYTF. The CDR3 nucleotides are TGTGCCAGCGGATCTCCGGGACAGGAGTATGGCTACACCTTC.

J is TRBJ2-3 and V is TRBV20-1, with 10 positions matching TRBD2. Germline V gene lookup returns CDR1 DFQATT and CDR2 SNEGSKA (reference sequence). The CDR3 is 16 residues long. The V segment lost 3 bases and the J segment 3 bases; nucleotides outside the gene matches: 9. The CDR3 protein is CSASASGGPSTDTQYF. The DNA for the CDR3 is TGCAGTGCTAGCGCTAGCGGGGGCCCTAGTACAGATACGCAGTATTTT.

The chain employs TRBV29-1 and TRBJ1-2, with D perhaps TRBD1 (5 bases). Trimming removed 4 bases at V and 3 bases at J, with 12 bases between. The germline V gene has CDR1 SQVTM and CDR2 ANQGSEA. CDR3 size: 13 residues. CDR3 loop: CSVVKGGDYGYTF. The CDR3 DNA is TGCAGCGTTGTTAAGGGAGGGGACTATGGCTACACCTTC.

The J gene is TRBJ2-7, the V gene TRBV7-3; no reliable D call. The V end lost 2 bases, the J end lost 4 bases, and 15 bases lay between the germline ends. Germline assignment: CDR1 SGHTA and CDR2 FQGTGA. The CDR3 consists of 15 residues. CDR3 sequence: CASSLSPGPIYEQYF. CDR3 coding DNA: TGTGCCAGCAGCTTATCCCCCGGTCCAATATACGAGCAGTACTTC.

The chain is built from TRBV15 and TRBJ2-3; 8 nucleotides align to TRBD1. The CDR3 is 14 residues long. Looked up from germline, CDR1 is LNHNV and CDR2 is YYDKDF (reference sequence). Losses at the gene ends were 1 base for V and 4 bases for J; bases not matched to a gene: 1. DNA of the CDR3: TGTGCCACCAGCAGAGCAGGGGGCGCAGATACGCAGTATTTT. Amino acids: CATSRAGGADTQYF.

This chain links TRBV4-1 with TRBJ2-7; tentatively, D is TRBD2 (6 bases). The germline V gene encodes CDR1 MGHRA and CDR2 YSYEKL. V was clipped by 0 bases and J by 4 bases, with 16 bases between them. CDR3 length: 16 amino acids. Written as DNA, the CDR3 is TGCGCCAGCAGCCAAGATGTATGGGAGGCATATTACGAGCAGTACTTC. Its translation is CASSQDVWEAYYEQYF.

This clonotype has more than one count but fewer than ten. V usage is TRBV29-1 and J usage is TRBJ1-2, with D unresolved. With 6 bases removed from V and 5 bases from J, the gap between germline ends came to 13 bases. This CDR3 is 12 amino acids long. Germline lookup yields CDR1 SQVTM and CDR2 ANQGSEA. This chain's CDR3 is CSVPGWPYGYTF. CDR3 nucleotides: TGCAGCGTCCCGGGGTGGCCATATGGCTACACCTTC. The complete variable domain, with remaining parts taken from reference TRBV29-1 and TRBJ1-2, reads SAVISQKPSRDICQRGTSLTIQCQVDSQVTMMFWYRQQPGQSLTLIATANQGSEATYESGFVIDKFPISRPNLTFSTLTVSNMSPEDSSIYLCSVPGWPYGYTFGSGTRLTVV.

Concerning this clonotype itself: Since a much larger clone is just one base distant, this may be a read error. The rearrangement joins TRBV20-1 to TRBJ2-5; D possibly uses TRBD1 or TRBD2 (6 bases each). The V gene's germline CDR1 is DFQATT and CDR2 SNEGSKA (reference sequence). The CDR3 has 12 residues. Trimming left V 8 bases short and J 11 bases short, with 21 bases between. The CDR3 region has the DNA TGCAGTACGGGGGCCCACCGCAAGGAGCAGTACTTC. It specifies CSTGAHRKEQYF.

V is TRBV20-1 and J is TRBJ2-5, with a possible D match to TRBD2 (5 bases). The CDR3 totals 13 residues. CDR1 and CDR2 from the germline V gene are DFQATT and SNEGSKA (reference sequence). The CDR3 loop is CSALLAPQETQYF. Here the CDR3 DNA reads TGCAGCGCACTCCTAGCTCCCCAAGAGACCCAGTACTTC.

The V and J genes are TRBV4-3 and TRBJ2-1; D perhaps matches TRBD1 (6 bases). Trimming removed 0 bases from V and 3 bases from J, with 15 bases in between. The CDR3 consists of 17 residues. The germline V gene encodes CDR1 LGHNA and CDR2 YSLEER. The CDR3 loop is CASSQDDPTGYYNEQFF. The CDR3 DNA reads TGCGCCAGCAGCCAAGATGACCCCACAGGGTACTACAATGAGCAGTTCTTC.

The chain joins TRBV10-3 to TRBJ2-3, with 12 positions matching TRBD2. This CDR3 spans 17 amino acids. Germline V gene lookup returns CDR1 ENHRY and CDR2 SYGVKD. V shed 0 bases and J 8 bases; nucleotides not matched to a gene: 9. The CDR3 region is CAISESGRRLAGATQYF. CDR3 nucleotide sequence: TGTGCCATCAGTGAGTCCGGCCGACGACTAGCGGGGGCTACGCAGTATTTT.

This clonotype was seen only a few times. This chain links TRBV6-1 with TRBJ2-1, with 11 bases fitting TRBD2. This CDR3 spans 14 amino acids. With V trimmed by 6 bases and J by 4 bases, 2 bases remained unmatched. Germline V CDR1 and CDR2: MNHNS, SASEGT. The CDR3 spells CASRGLADYNEQFF. CDR3 nucleotide sequence: TGTGCCAGCAGGGGACTAGCGGATTACAATGAGCAGTTCTTC.